This TCR beta chain was documented in a study of cytomegalovirus exposure and HLA in healthy donors. Findings of the study overall: Common viral pathogens seemed, in a later analysis, to connect with several of the most significant clusters.

This cohort consisted of healthy bone marrow donors. Both 60 Vbeta primers and 13 Jbeta primers went into the PCR. The data were produced by immunoSEQ multiplex PCR, yet TCRdb's version contains in-frame clones alone and is incomplete. The sample lists 200,000 to 250,000 clones, roughly 90% seen once, with over 0.95% in the top ten. A single count supports this clone. What it binds is unknown. The CDR3 runs to 13 residues. V was trimmed by 6 bases and J by 1 base, leaving 9 bases between them. CDR1 SNHLY and CDR2 FYNNEI come from the germline V gene. This chain uses TRBV2 with TRBJ1-1; weak D call: TRBD1 (5 bases). The receptor comes from a young woman in good health and CMV-seronegative. The sequenced sample was PBMCs. The CDR3 nucleotides are TGTGCCAGCAGCAGCGACAGGAACACTGAAGCTTTCTTT. Its translation is CASSSDRNTEAFF.